This T cell receptor (beta chain) was sequenced for a study of preoperative IRX-2 immunotherapy in early breast cancer. The germline gives CDR1 SGHNT, CDR2 YENEEA. This CDR3 contains 18 residues. J gave up 3 bases and V 5 bases, and 10 bases lay outside the gene matches. TCRdb keeps only in-frame clones here, not all; method: immunoSEQ multiplex PCR. The table shows 34,000 or so clones, with around four fifths occurring only once. As to treatment: preoperative locoregional IRX-2 cytokine immunotherapy. This phase Ib study tested locoregional IRX-2 cytokine immunotherapy given before surgery. This clone was seen a handful of times.

This clonotype originated in a human donor with breast cancer. The gene calls are TRBV11-3 and TRBJ2-6, with 10 bases that match TRBD1. The sequenced sample was lymph node tissue, obtained from a patient treated with IRX-2 immunotherapy. The CDR3 nucleotides read TGTGCCAGCAGCCAAGGAGTGACAGGGGGCAGTGGGGCCAACGTCCTGACTTTC. This encodes CASSQGVTGGSGANVLTF.